This T cell receptor beta chain comes out of a study of technical replicates of blood from several donors. The CDR3 is 11 amino acids. V lost 3 bases and J lost 9, with 6 bases in between. Germline CDR1 reads SNHLY; CDR2 reads FYNNEI. This clone turned up a few times. Repertoires were generated with immunoSEQ multiplex PCR, while TCRdb's copy carries only in-frame clones and drops some. The table has roughly 80,000 clones, roughly 90% seen once. The sequence was collected from a human donor in good health. The V call is TRBV2, the J call TRBJ1-3, with D uncertain. The sequencing input was T cells isolated from PBMCs. This CDR3 reads CASSDSPTIYF. DNA for the CDR3: TGTGCCAGCAGTGATTCTCCCACCATATATTTT.